The 8 T cell receptor beta chains reported below all come from one sample, sequenced in a study of identical twins. TCRdb reanalysed the 5' RACE reads using MiXCR and keeps one entry per CDR3 protein. The table includes some 790,000 distinct CDR3 sequences, 15% to 20% detected once. The same sample was also studied in work on T cells expressing NK-cell markers.

The source material was PBMCs. The receptors were gathered from a woman younger than 35 in good health.

This clonotype was observed a handful of times. The chain joins TRBV4-1 to TRBJ2-5; 7 bases map to TRBD2. This CDR3 contains 17 residues. The V gene end was trimmed by 1 base and the J gene end by 2 bases; junction bases not matched to a gene: 10. CDR1 is MGHRA, CDR2 YSYEKL, per germline. The CDR3: CASSQGRGSGGQETQYF. CDR3 bases: TGCGCCAGCAGCCAAGGCCGCGGGTCGGGGGGACAAGAGACCCAGTACTTC.

The rearrangement joins TRBV5-1 to TRBJ2-3, with TRBD2 matching 8 bases. V was clipped by 6 bases and J by 4 bases; unmatched bases: 7. The CDR3 has 14 residues. Germline CDR1 reads SGHRS; CDR2 reads YFSETQ. The DNA for the CDR3 is TGCGCCAGCAATCAGCGGGAGCATCCAGATACGCAGTATTTT. Protein: CASNQREHPDTQYF.

This rearrangement joins TRBV6-1 to TRBJ2-7; no clear D gene. The CDR3 contains 13 residues. Trimming pared 6 bases from V and 2 bases from J, leaving 11 bases between. Per germline, CDR1 MNHNS and CDR2 SASEGT. CDR3 DNA sequence: TGTGCCAGCAGCGAGTACGTTCCCTACGAGCAGTACTTC. Protein product: CASSEYVPYEQYF.

The chain links TRBV27 to TRBJ2-1, with no clear D. Looked up from germline, CDR1 is MNHEY and CDR2 is SMNVEV (reference sequence). The CDR3 has 15 residues. Trimming removed 5 bases at V and 4 bases at J, with 15 bases between. This chain's CDR3 is CASSPDRLLYNEQFF. As DNA, the CDR3 is TGTGCCAGCAGTCCCGACCGGTTACTTTACAATGAGCAGTTCTTC.

This clonotype was detected a few times. The chain links TRBV7-2 to TRBJ1-5, with no clear D. Trimming removed 5 bases at V and 2 bases at J, with 13 bases between. CDR1 and CDR2 from the germline V gene are SGHTA and FQGNSA. This CDR3 has 15 residues. CDR3 DNA sequence: TGTGCCAGCAGCCCCTGGTGGGGAGGCAATCAGCCCCAGCATTTT. Its protein is CASSPWWGGNQPQHF.

A few counts support this clonotype. This chain joins TRBV7-9 and TRBJ1-1; D perhaps matches TRBD1 (5 bases). Trimming removed 5 bases at V and 1 base at J, with 11 bases between. The CDR3 totals 14 residues. Per the germline V gene, CDR1 is SEHNR and CDR2 is FQNEAQ (reference sequence). This CDR3 is CASSRTLKNTEAFF. The CDR3 region has the DNA TGTGCCAGCAGCAGGACACTGAAGAACACTGAAGCTTTCTTT.

The rearrangement links TRBV5-4 to TRBJ2-7; D might be TRBD1 (6 bases). The CDR3 length is 11 residues. V lost 10 bases, J lost 7 bases, and 15 bases lay in between. The V gene's germline CDR1 is SGHNT and CDR2 YYREEE (reference sequence). The CDR3 sequence: CALGQGREQYF. CDR3 coding DNA: TGTGCCTTGGGACAAGGGCGGGAGCAGTACTTC. The whole variable domain, remainder taken from reference TRBV5-4 and TRBJ2-7, is ETGVTQSPTHLIKTRGQQVTLRCSSQSGHNTVSWYQQALGQGPQFIFQYYREEENGRGNFPPRFSGLQFPNYSSELNVNALELDDSALYLCALGQGREQYFGPGTRLTVT.

V gene TRBV20-1 combines with J gene TRBJ1-2; 7 nucleotides agree with TRBD1. CDR1 and CDR2 from the germline V gene are DFQATT and SNEGSKA (reference sequence). The CDR3 has 14 amino acids. Trimming at V came to 3 bases and at J to 5 bases, leaving 9 bases not matched to a gene. In nucleotides, the CDR3 is TGCAGTGCTAGGTTAGGACAGGCTGTATATGGCTACACCTTC. Amino acids: CSARLGQAVYGYTF.